The entry below describes one T cell receptor (beta chain). Given a much more abundant clone one base away, this may be a read error. TCRdb processed the PCR reads anew with MiXCR; each CDR3 protein has one entry. The data show approximately 90,000 distinct CDR3 sequences, less than 65% seen once. The data derive from a study of CDR3 diversity in severe acne. The CDR3 loop spans 15 amino acids. Germline V CDR1 and CDR2: SEHNR, FQNEAQ (reference sequence). This chain joins TRBV7-9 and TRBJ2-3; D is ambiguous. The source of this sequence is a male donor with severe acne vulgaris. Material: blood. CDR3 region: CASRFLNFLTDTQYF. CDR3 nucleotides: TGTGCCAGCCGCTTCTTGAACTTTCTCACAGATACGCAGTATTTT.